Listed below are T cell receptor beta chains from one sample, sequenced in a study of T cells in Graves' hyperthyroidism and ophthalmopathy. TCRdb reanalysed the multiplex PCR reads using MiXCR and keeps one entry per CDR3 protein. The sample contains about 350,000 distinct CDR3 sequences, approximately 13% of which appear only once. Sequenced material: blood. Receptors originate from a woman aged 25 to 39 with Graves' hyperthyroidism. The CDR3 runs from the conserved cysteine through the conserved F or W. D genes are given only for firm matches. Rows may omit the clone size; those that give it use once, few, many or a size class.

V	size	D	J	CDR3	DNA
TRBV20-1	few	TRBD2	TRBJ2-7	CSARVREGPPYEQYF	TGCAGTGCTAGAGTTCGGGAGGGACCCCCCTACGAGCAGTACTTC
TRBV4-1	NA	NA	TRBJ1-5	CASSLLGTANQPQHF	TGCGCCAGCAGCTTACTCGGGACGGCGAATCAGCCCCAGCATTTT
TRBV2	many	NA	TRBJ2-2	CASTERAANTGELFF	TGTGCCAGCACAGAAAGGGCAGCGAACACCGGGGAGCTGTTTTTT
TRBV6-1	NA	TRBD1	TRBJ1-2	CASRPGQGANYGYTF	TGTGCCAGCAGGCCGGGACAGGGGGCAAACTATGGCTACACCTTC
TRBV6-1	NA	NA	TRBJ2-3	CASNGRGNTPDTQYF	TGTGCCAGCAATGGCAGGGGTAATACTCCAGATACGCAGTATTTT
TRBV18	many	NA	TRBJ1-1	CASSRGWDSPEAFF	TGTGCCAGCTCACGAGGTTGGGACTCCCCTGAAGCTTTCTTT
TRBV28	many	TRBD2	TRBJ2-2	CASSSGLLNTGELFF	TGTGCCAGCAGTTCGGGACTATTGAACACCGGGGAGCTGTTTTTT
TRBV28	many	NA	TRBJ2-3	CASNKGHTDTQYF	TGTGCCAGCAATAAGGGGCACACAGATACGCAGTATTTT
TRBV5-5	NA	TRBD1	TRBJ1-5	CASSVDRARQPQHF	TGTGCCAGCAGCGTGGACAGGGCGAGGCAGCCCCAGCATTTT
TRBV6-1	many	TRBD2	TRBJ2-7	CASWGGRGYEQYF	TGTGCCAGCTGGGGGGGGAGAGGGTACGAGCAGTACTTC
TRBV28	many	NA	TRBJ2-1	CASCVAGYYNEQFF	TGTGCCAGCTGCGTCGCGGGATACTACAATGAGCAGTTCTTC
TRBV11-2	NA	TRBD2	TRBJ2-5	CASSLERGSRETQYF	TGTGCCAGCAGCTTAGAGCGGGGGAGCAGAGAGACCCAGTACTTC
TRBV18	NA	NA	TRBJ1-5	CASSATGNEGPQHF	TGTGCCAGCTCGGCGACCGGGAACGAGGGGCCCCAGCATTTT
TRBV24-1	NA	TRBD1	TRBJ2-1	CATTGTGGINEQFF	TGTGCCACCACCGGAACAGGGGGAATCAATGAGCAGTTCTTC
TRBV6-1	many	NA	TRBJ1-1	CASKTDKNTEAFF	TGTGCCAGCAAGACGGACAAGAACACTGAAGCTTTCTTT
TRBV28	many	NA	TRBJ1-2	CASSLSGYGYTF	TGTGCCAGCAGTTTGTCGGGCTATGGCTACACCTTC
TRBV12-3/TRBV12-4	many	NA	TRBJ2-2	CASSFHLGGELFF	TGTGCCAGCAGTTTTCATTTGGGCGGGGAGCTGTTTTTT
TRBV20-1	many	TRBD2	TRBJ2-1	CSAMTSGSSSYNEQFF	TGCAGTGCTATGACTAGCGGGAGCAGCTCCTACAATGAGCAGTTCTTC
TRBV7-9	few	NA	TRBJ1-6	CASSHTDGGTSPLHF	TGTGCCAGCAGCCATACGGACGGGGGCACGTCACCCCTCCACTTT
TRBV7-8	many	NA	TRBJ2-3	CASSFPRRRPAATDTQYF	TGTGCCAGCAGCTTCCCCCGCCGACGGCCAGCGGCCACAGATACGCAGTATTTT
TRBV6-2/TRBV6-3	many	NA	TRBJ1-1	CASSYTATEAFF	TGTGCCAGCAGTTATACGGCAACTGAAGCTTTCTTT
TRBV28	many	NA	TRBJ2-5	CASSPWTPETQYF	TGTGCCAGCAGTCCTTGGACCCCCGAGACCCAGTACTTC
TRBV12-3/TRBV12-4	many	NA	TRBJ1-2	CASSLEQAVGGYTF	TGTGCCAGCAGTTTAGAACAGGCGGTGGGTGGCTACACCTTC
TRBV28	many	NA	TRBJ2-3	CASKEGSDGTDTQYF	TGTGCCAGCAAAGAGGGATCCGACGGCACAGATACGCAGTATTTT
TRBV28	many	NA	TRBJ1-4	CASRKSGTDNEKLFF	TGTGCCAGCAGGAAGTCCGGGACGGATAATGAAAAACTGTTTTTT
TRBV29-1	NA	NA	TRBJ2-5	CSVLLGETQYF	TGCAGCGTCTTACTGGGAGAGACCCAGTACTTC
TRBV2	NA	NA	TRBJ2-3	CASPRLSTDAQYF	TGTGCCAGCCCCAGACTCAGCACAGATGCGCAGTATTTT
TRBV5-8	NA	NA	TRBJ2-4	CASSLDIALAKNIQYF	TGTGCCAGCAGCTTGGATATAGCACTAGCCAAAAACATTCAGTACTTC
TRBV6-1	many	NA	TRBJ1-5	CASPFPKLVRSNQPQHF	TGTGCCAGTCCGTTCCCAAAGTTAGTTCGAAGCAATCAGCCCCAGCATTTT
TRBV11-2	NA	TRBD2	TRBJ2-1	CTSSQIGTSGRGEQFF	TGTACCAGCAGCCAAATAGGGACTAGCGGTAGGGGTGAGCAGTTCTTC
TRBV13	few	NA	TRBJ1-2	CASSFTAGARGYTF	TGTGCCAGCAGCTTTACCGCGGGGGCGCGTGGCTACACCTTC
TRBV10-3	many	NA	TRBJ2-5	CAISEPTGETQYF	TGTGCCATCAGTGAGCCCACCGGGGAGACCCAGTACTTC
TRBV28	few	NA	TRBJ2-6	CASSLYTRLGANVLTF	TGTGCCAGCAGTCTTTACACCCGGTTGGGGGCCAACGTCCTGACTTTC
TRBV6-1	many	TRBD2	TRBJ2-7	CASGLAVSEQYF	TGTGCCAGCGGACTAGCCGTTTCTGAGCAGTACTTC
TRBV11-2	NA	TRBD2	TRBJ2-1	CASSPRDPTSANEQFF	TGTGCCAGCAGCCCCCGGGACCCGACTAGCGCGAATGAGCAGTTCTTC
TRBV20-1	few	TRBD2	TRBJ2-7	CSARDTSGRYGYEQYF	TGCAGTGCTAGAGATACTAGCGGGAGATACGGCTACGAGCAGTACTTC
TRBV10-3	NA	TRBD2	TRBJ2-1	CATVAGGDEQFF	TGTGCCACCGTAGCGGGAGGGGATGAGCAGTTCTTC
TRBV9	few	NA	TRBJ2-7	CASSLGEYSYEQYF	TGTGCCAGCAGCCTCGGGGAGTACTCCTACGAGCAGTACTTC
TRBV11-2	many	NA	TRBJ2-3	CASSLDRSSIDTQYF	TGTGCCAGCAGCTTAGATCGATCATCCATAGATACGCAGTATTTT
TRBV7-8	many	TRBD1	TRBJ2-1	CASSLVGGLSYNEQFF	TGTGCCAGCAGCTTAGTAGGGGGCCTCTCCTACAATGAGCAGTTCTTC
TRBV28	many	NA	TRBJ1-1	CASSLAGSFTEAFF	TGTGCCAGCAGTTTAGCAGGCAGTTTTACTGAAGCTTTCTTT
TRBV28	many	NA	TRBJ1-2	CASREAGDYGYTF	TGTGCCAGCCGCGAGGCGGGGGACTATGGCTACACCTTC
TRBV12-3/TRBV12-4	NA	TRBD2	TRBJ2-7	CASSPNRAGGSDEQYF	TGTGCCAGCAGTCCAAACCGAGCGGGAGGCTCGGACGAGCAGTACTTC
TRBV12-3/TRBV12-4	many	NA	TRBJ2-2	CASSFERELFF	TGTGCCAGCAGTTTTGAGCGGGAGCTGTTTTTT
TRBV5-5	few	NA	TRBJ2-1	CASSLGPTGTNEQFF	TGTGCCAGCAGCTTGGGCCCAACAGGGACCAATGAGCAGTTCTTC
TRBV28	many	TRBD1	TRBJ1-5	CASSVQGRGSNQPQHF	TGTGCCAGCAGTGTACAGGGGCGGGGAAGCAATCAGCCCCAGCATTTT
TRBV9	NA	NA	TRBJ2-2	CASSVEFSGRELFF	TGTGCCAGCAGCGTAGAGTTCTCCGGGCGGGAGCTGTTTTTT
TRBV9	NA	NA	TRBJ2-2	CASSVARSAPNTGELFF	TGTGCCAGCAGCGTAGCTCGTTCAGCGCCGAACACCGGGGAGCTGTTTTTT
TRBV10-3	many	NA	TRBJ2-6	CAISDVQLSGANVLTF	TGTGCCATCAGTGATGTACAGCTCTCTGGGGCCAACGTCCTGACTTTC
TRBV5-8	NA	TRBD1	TRBJ1-5	CASSFRQGFGNQPQHF	TGTGCCAGCAGCTTTAGACAGGGGTTTGGGAATCAGCCCCAGCATTTT
TRBV12-3/TRBV12-4	NA	TRBD2	TRBJ2-5	CASSFASGIYQETQYF	TGTGCCAGCAGTTTCGCTAGCGGGATCTACCAAGAGACCCAGTACTTC
TRBV29-1	NA	NA	TRBJ1-3	CSVEAGSSTGNTIYF	TGCAGCGTTGAGGCAGGGTCCTCTACCGGAAACACCATATATTTT
TRBV20-1	NA	TRBD2	TRBJ2-5	CSARGGPSRETQYF	TGCAGTGCTCGGGGGGGTCCTAGTAGGGAGACCCAGTACTTC
TRBV7-9	many	NA	TRBJ2-1	CASSPGSNEQFF	TGTGCCAGCAGCCCGGGGTCGAATGAGCAGTTCTTC
TRBV5-1	NA	NA	TRBJ2-7	CASSLAPEAYEQYF	TGCGCCAGCAGCTTGGCGCCGGAGGCCTACGAGCAGTACTTC
TRBV6-1	few	NA	TRBJ2-3	CASRGGNTDTQYF	TGTGCCAGCAGAGGCGGAAATACAGATACGCAGTATTTT
TRBV4-2	few	NA	TRBJ1-6	CASSQESIAGDIMGSPLHF	TGTGCCAGCAGCCAAGAATCCATTGCAGGGGATATAATGGGTTCACCCCTCCACTTT
TRBV20-1	few	NA	TRBJ1-1	CSAKSPEAFF	TGCAGTGCTAAGAGCCCTGAAGCTTTCTTT
TRBV19	many	TRBD2	TRBJ2-1	CASSIAGGRNEQFF	TGTGCCAGTAGTATTGCGGGAGGGCGCAATGAGCAGTTCTTC
TRBV9	NA	NA	TRBJ2-3	CASSVETTDKQYF	TGTGCCAGCAGCGTAGAAACCACAGATAAGCAGTATTTT